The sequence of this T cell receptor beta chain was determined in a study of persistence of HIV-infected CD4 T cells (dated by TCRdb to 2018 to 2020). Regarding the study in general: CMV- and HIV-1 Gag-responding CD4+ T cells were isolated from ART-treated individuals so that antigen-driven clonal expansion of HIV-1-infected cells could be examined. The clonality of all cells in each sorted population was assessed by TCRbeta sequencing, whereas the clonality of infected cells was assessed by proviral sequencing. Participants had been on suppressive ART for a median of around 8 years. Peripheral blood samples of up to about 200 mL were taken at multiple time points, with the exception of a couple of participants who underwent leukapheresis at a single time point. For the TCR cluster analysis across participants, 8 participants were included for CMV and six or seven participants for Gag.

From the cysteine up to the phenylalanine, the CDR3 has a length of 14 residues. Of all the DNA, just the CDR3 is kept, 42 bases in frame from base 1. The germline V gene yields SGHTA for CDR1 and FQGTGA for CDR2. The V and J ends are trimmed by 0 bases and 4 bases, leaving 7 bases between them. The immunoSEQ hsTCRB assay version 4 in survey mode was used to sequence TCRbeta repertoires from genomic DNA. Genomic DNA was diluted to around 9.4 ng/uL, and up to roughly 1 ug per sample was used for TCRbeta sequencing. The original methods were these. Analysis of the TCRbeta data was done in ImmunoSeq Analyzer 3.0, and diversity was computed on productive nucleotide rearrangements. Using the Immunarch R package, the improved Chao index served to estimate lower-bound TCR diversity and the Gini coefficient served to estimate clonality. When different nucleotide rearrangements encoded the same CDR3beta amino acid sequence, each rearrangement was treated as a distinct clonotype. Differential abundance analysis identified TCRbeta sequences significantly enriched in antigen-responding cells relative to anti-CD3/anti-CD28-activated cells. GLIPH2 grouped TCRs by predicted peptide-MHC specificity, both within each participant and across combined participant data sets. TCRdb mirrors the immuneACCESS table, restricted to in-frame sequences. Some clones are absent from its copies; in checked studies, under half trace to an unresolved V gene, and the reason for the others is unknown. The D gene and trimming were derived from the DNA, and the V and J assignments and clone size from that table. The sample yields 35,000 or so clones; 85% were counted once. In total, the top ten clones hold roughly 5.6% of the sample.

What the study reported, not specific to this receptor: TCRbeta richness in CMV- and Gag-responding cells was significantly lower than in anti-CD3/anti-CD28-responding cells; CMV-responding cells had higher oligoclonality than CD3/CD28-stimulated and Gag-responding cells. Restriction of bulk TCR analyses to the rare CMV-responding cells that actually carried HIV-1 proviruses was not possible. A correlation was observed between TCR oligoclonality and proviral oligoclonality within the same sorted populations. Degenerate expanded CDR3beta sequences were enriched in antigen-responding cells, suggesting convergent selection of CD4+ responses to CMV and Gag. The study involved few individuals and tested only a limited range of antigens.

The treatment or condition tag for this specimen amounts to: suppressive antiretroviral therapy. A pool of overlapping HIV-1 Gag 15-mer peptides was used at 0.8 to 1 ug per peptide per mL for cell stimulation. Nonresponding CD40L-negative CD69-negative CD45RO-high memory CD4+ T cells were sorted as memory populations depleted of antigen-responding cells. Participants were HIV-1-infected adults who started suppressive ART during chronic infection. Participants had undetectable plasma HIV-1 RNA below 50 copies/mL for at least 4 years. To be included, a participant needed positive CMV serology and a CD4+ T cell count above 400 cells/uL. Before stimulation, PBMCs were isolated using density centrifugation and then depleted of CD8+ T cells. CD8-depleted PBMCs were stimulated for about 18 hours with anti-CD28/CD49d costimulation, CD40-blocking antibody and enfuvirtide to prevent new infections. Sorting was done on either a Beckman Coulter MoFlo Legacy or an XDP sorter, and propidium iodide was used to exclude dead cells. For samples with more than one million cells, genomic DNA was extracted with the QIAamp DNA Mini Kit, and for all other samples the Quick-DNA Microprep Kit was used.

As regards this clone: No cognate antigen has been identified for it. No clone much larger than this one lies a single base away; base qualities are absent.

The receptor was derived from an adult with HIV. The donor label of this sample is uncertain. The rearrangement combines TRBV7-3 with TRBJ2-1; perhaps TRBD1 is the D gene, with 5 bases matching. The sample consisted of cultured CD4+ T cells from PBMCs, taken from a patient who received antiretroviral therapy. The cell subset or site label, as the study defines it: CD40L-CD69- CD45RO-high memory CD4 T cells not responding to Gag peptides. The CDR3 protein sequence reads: CASSLTSGYNEQFF. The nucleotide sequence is TGTGCCAGCAGCTTAACGTCAGGGTACAATGAGCAGTTCTTC.